These 32 T cell receptor beta chains share one sample of origin, sequenced in a study of beta chain features in type 1 diabetes (dated by TCRdb to 2016 to 2019). Paper-wide results and their limitations: In all four CD4+ subsets, TCRB CDR3 length was moderately but significantly shorter in type 1 diabetes patients.

The library was obtained by the immunoSEQ multiplex PCR assay. The entire isolated RNA was reverse transcribed using the High Capacity cDNA Reverse Transcription Kit, and thus expressed TCRB transcripts were sequenced. In its TCRdb copy, this immuneACCESS table keeps in-frame sequences only and misses some clones. Where compared with another copy, unresolved V genes explain less than half of these, and the others have no known cause. Recorded for this sample are a few hundred thousand clones; around 16% of them occurred a single time. The ten largest clones represent 0.065% to 0.1% of the sample. The antigens for these receptors are not known. Sequenced: naive CD4+ T cells from blood. The cell subset or site label, as the study defines it: true naive CD4+ T cells. The receptor source for this set is a man aged 30 to 45 with type 1 diabetes.

As for this clone: Other DNA sequences in the same sample also yield this CDR3. The rearrangement joins TRBV29-1 to TRBJ1-5; 9 bases agree with TRBD1. There are 12 residues in the CDR3. CDR1 SQVTM and CDR2 ANQGSEA come from the germline V gene. The junction had 0 bases not matched to a gene; V was cut back by 4 bases and J by 5 bases. The CDR3 region has the DNA TGCAGCGTTGGGACAGGGGATCAGCCCCAGCATTTT. It encodes CSVGTGDQPQHF. The variable domain in full, completed from reference TRBV29-1 and TRBJ1-5, reads SAVISQKPSRDICQRGTSLTIQCQVDSQVTMMFWYRQQPGQSLTLIATANQGSEATYESGFVIDKFPISRPNLTFSTLTVSNMSPEDSSIYLCSVGTGDQPQHFGDGTRLSIL.

The chain couples TRBV20-1 to TRBJ1-2, with D uncertain. The CDR3 extends over 11 amino acids. The ends were cut back, 0 bases at V and 4 bases at J, with 3 bases in the middle. Germline loops: CDR1 DFQATT, CDR2 SNEGSKA (reference sequence). CDR3 amino acids: CSARESYGYTF. The CDR3 DNA reads TGCAGTGCTAGAGAGAGCTATGGCTACACCTTC.

The sample holds a few counts of this clone. The DNA of the CDR3 is TGCAGCGTGAGCCGGAGAGGGGCCCTCGACCACGAGCAGTACTTC. This translates into CSVSRRGALDHEQYF. J is TRBJ2-7 and V is TRBV29-1; D assignment may be TRBD1 or TRBD2 (5 bases each). Trimming took off 6 bases at V and 5 bases at J, with 23 bases between the two ends. Per the germline V gene, CDR1 is SQVTM and CDR2 is ANQGSEA. CDR3 length: 15 residues.

This clone was counted only a few times. The chain recombines TRBV10-3 with TRBJ2-1; 8 bases are a match to TRBD2. The CDR3 sequence is 12 residues long. Germline-derived CDR1 and CDR2 are ENHRY and SYGVKD. CDR3 residues: CAVGRADNEQFF. The DNA for the CDR3 is TGTGCAGTCGGGAGGGCCGACAATGAGCAGTTCTTC.

The V and J genes are TRBV7-2 and TRBJ1-4; the D gene is possibly TRBD1 (5 bases). V was trimmed by 2 bases and J by 0 bases, leaving 7 bases between them. The CDR3 covers 15 residues. The germline gives CDR1 SGHTA, CDR2 FQGNSA. Here the CDR3 DNA reads TGTGCCAGCAGCTTACAGGGTTCAACTAATGAAAAACTGTTTTTT. Residues: CASSLQGSTNEKLFF.

The gene calls are TRBV7-9 and TRBJ2-7, with TRBD2 as a possible D gene (5 bases). Between the trimmed V and J ends, which lost 6 bases and 0 bases, there was a span of 21 bases. There are 17 residues in the CDR3. Germline V gives CDR1 SEHNR, CDR2 FQNEAQ (reference sequence). CDR3 amino acids: CASRSPEGTPSSYEQYF. The DNA for the CDR3 is TGTGCCAGCAGATCCCCTGAGGGAACACCGAGCTCCTACGAGCAGTACTTC.

The chain uses TRBV10-3 and TRBJ2-7; 13 bases are shared with TRBD2. CDR1 is ENHRY and CDR2 is SYGVKD in the germline V gene. CDR3 length: 15 residues. J gave up 3 bases and V 6 bases, and 5 bases lay outside the gene matches. The CDR3 coding sequence is TGTGCCATCAGCCCCGGGACTAGCGGGAACTACGAGCAGTACTTC. Its translation is CAISPGTSGNYEQYF.

This clone was seen a few times. The sample carries other DNA sequences with the same CDR3. This sequence joins TRBV29-1 and TRBJ1-5; TRBD1 matches at 7 bases. The J segment lost 0 bases and the V segment lost 4 bases, leaving 0 bases of the junction unmatched. The CDR3 is 13 amino acids. The V gene's germline CDR1 is SQVTM and CDR2 ANQGSEA. The CDR3 DNA reads as TGCAGCGTTGGGACAGGTAGCAATCAGCCCCAGCATTTT. Protein product: CSVGTGSNQPQHF.

The chain combines TRBV13 with TRBJ2-6; tentatively, D is TRBD1 or TRBD2 (5 bases each). The CDR3 has 19 residues. Trimming shortened V by 7 bases and J by 0 bases, and 22 bases separated the two germline ends. In germline, CDR1 is PRHDT, CDR2 FYEKMQ (reference sequence). The CDR3 spells CASIGTSRQSLSGANVLTF. DNA for the CDR3: TGTGCCAGCATTGGGACGAGCAGACAGTCGCTCTCTGGGGCCAACGTCCTGACTTTC.

This clone was seen a few times. The chain couples TRBV27 to TRBJ1-2, with a weak D call TRBD1 (6 bases). The CDR3 runs to 15 residues. V dropped 6 bases and J dropped 10 bases, with 24 bases sitting between them. The germline CDR1 and CDR2 sequences are MNHEY and SMNVEV (reference sequence). The CDR3 loop is CASRNYRASLWDYTF. The CDR3 DNA follows: TGTGCCAGCAGGAACTACAGGGCCTCACTATGGGACTACACCTTC.

The chain links TRBV7-9 to TRBJ1-4; unclear D gene. V dropped 2 bases and J dropped 4 bases, with 11 bases sitting between them. This CDR3 region has 15 residues. The germline CDR1 and CDR2 sequences are SEHNR and FQNEAQ (reference sequence). The CDR3 coding sequence is TGTGCCAGCAGCTTATCCTCGGGGTTTAATGAAAAACTGTTTTTT. It yields the protein CASSLSSGFNEKLFF.

The chain combines TRBV30 with TRBJ2-4; TRBD1 might be the D (5 bases). Trimming took 4 bases from V and 3 from J, leaving 10 bases between them. Germline CDR1 reads GTSNPN; CDR2 reads SVGIG (reference sequence). The CDR3 length is 13 residues. This CDR3 reads CAWMGTGKNIQYF. CDR3 coding DNA: TGTGCCTGGATGGGAACAGGCAAAAACATTCAGTACTTC.

The table lists this clone with a few counts. J is TRBJ2-1 and V is TRBV28; 13 nucleotides match TRBD2. J gave up 7 bases and V 7 bases, and 4 bases lay outside the gene matches. Per the germline V gene, CDR1 is MDHEN and CDR2 is SYDVKM. The length of the CDR3 is 14 residues. CDR3 bases: TGTGCCAGCATCACTAGCGGGAGGGCTAATGAGCAGTTCTTC. This sequence encodes CASITSGRANEQFF.

This clone was picked up a small number of times. The gene calls are TRBV18 and TRBJ2-1; the match to TRBD1 covers 10 bases. Looked up from germline, CDR1 is KGHSH and CDR2 is LQKENI. The CDR3 has 14 residues. V lost 8 bases, J lost 8 bases, and 9 bases stayed unmatched. For the CDR3, the DNA is TGTGCCAGCCACCGGGACAGGGGTAACGATGAGCAGTTCTTC. It is translated as CASHRDRGNDEQFF.

This sequence joins TRBV5-1 and TRBJ2-5; possible D gene TRBD2, 5 bases. Deletions cut 4 bases from V and 3 bases from J, with 10 bases between. CDR1 and CDR2 (germline): SGHRS, YFSETQ. This CDR3 has 13 amino acids. CDR3: CASSTLVEETQYF. The CDR3 nucleotides read TGCGCCAGCAGCACACTAGTAGAAGAGACCCAGTACTTC.

There are a few counts of this clone. This chain joins TRBV20-1 and TRBJ1-5; D is undetermined. From germline, CDR1 is DFQATT and CDR2 SNEGSKA (reference sequence). The V end lost 2 bases, the J end lost 9 bases, and 8 bases lay between the germline ends. This CDR3 comprises 11 residues. This CDR3 reads CSARIFGPQHF. The CDR3 DNA sequence: TGCAGTGCTAGAATATTCGGGCCCCAGCATTTT.

This clone was observed a few times. For the CDR3, the DNA is TGCAGCGTGGAAAGACACGTTGGTGAGACCCAGTACTTC. Amino acids: CSVERHVGETQYF. The chain is built from TRBV29-1 and TRBJ2-5; D is unclear. V was clipped by 6 bases and J by 5 bases, with 16 bases between them. CDR1 is SQVTM, CDR2 ANQGSEA, per germline. CDR3 length: 13 amino acids.

This clone was observed a handful of times. This sequence joins TRBV7-2 and TRBJ2-7; D uncertain. V lost 1 base to trimming and J lost 7 bases, with 8 bases between them. Germline V gene lookup returns CDR1 SGHTA and CDR2 FQGNSA. The CDR3 spans 12 residues. In DNA form, the CDR3 reads TGTGCCAGCAGCTTAGAATGGGGAGAGCAGTACTTC. Its translation: CASSLEWGEQYF. The whole variable domain, filled in from reference TRBV7-2 and TRBJ2-7, reads GAGVSQSPSNKVTEKGKDVELRCDPISGHTALYWYRQSLGQGLEFLIYFQGNSAPDKSGLPSDRFSAERTGGSVSTLTIQRTQQEDSAVYLCASSLEWGEQYFGPGTRLTVT.

Only a few counts were recorded for this clone. V is TRBV28 and J is TRBJ2-1; D not certain. CDR1 MDHEN and CDR2 SYDVKM come from the germline V gene. The CDR3 extends over 13 amino acids. The V end lost 4 bases, the J end lost 9 bases, and 13 bases lay between the germline ends. The CDR3 DNA is TGTGCCAGCAGTTCTCCCTCAAGGCTTGAGCAGTTCTTC. Amino acids: CASSSPSRLEQFF.

A few counts support this clone. The gene calls are TRBV30 and TRBJ1-3, with TRBD1 as a possible D gene (6 bases). V lost 4 bases and J 0 bases, leaving 10 bases between the germline ends. Germline CDR1 GTSNPN, CDR2 SVGIG (reference sequence). This CDR3 is built from 14 residues. As DNA, the CDR3 is TGTGCCTGGAACAGGGAAAGCTCTGGAAACACCATATATTTT. Translating it yields CAWNRESSGNTIYF.

In its sample, this clone was seen a few times. The CDR3 region has the DNA TGCAGCGTTGAGGGACGGTTCACTGAAGCTTTCTTT. Amino acid sequence: CSVEGRFTEAFF. V and J are TRBV29-1 and TRBJ1-1; TRBD1 might be the D (5 bases). Germline-derived CDR1 and CDR2 are SQVTM and ANQGSEA. V was trimmed by 3 bases and J by 4 bases, leaving 9 bases between them. This CDR3 comprises 12 residues. Looking up the rest from reference TRBV29-1 and TRBJ1-1 gives the full variable domain: SAVISQKPSRDICQRGTSLTIQCQVDSQVTMMFWYRQQPGQSLTLIATANQGSEATYESGFVIDKFPISRPNLTFSTLTVSNMSPEDSSIYLCSVEGRFTEAFFGQGTRLTVV.

The J gene is TRBJ2-1, the V gene TRBV5-1, with 14 bases aligning to TRBD2. V lost 2 bases to trimming and J lost 7 bases; unmatched junction nucleotides: 2. There are 15 residues in the CDR3. Germline-derived CDR1 and CDR2 are SGHRS and YFSETQ. Written as DNA, the CDR3 is TGCGCCAGCAGCTTTCGACTAGCGGGAGGGAATGAGCAGTTCTTC. This sequence encodes CASSFRLAGGNEQFF.

In this sample, this clone turned up a few times. The chain employs TRBV10-3 and TRBJ2-1; 11 positions agree with TRBD1. Germline lookup yields CDR1 ENHRY and CDR2 SYGVKD. CDR3 length: 14 amino acids. The V and J ends lost 6 bases and 5 bases, in that order; junction bases with no gene match: 3. CDR3: CAIRPGQGDNEQFF. The CDR3 DNA is TGTGCCATCAGGCCGGGACAGGGGGACAATGAGCAGTTCTTC.

As to this clone: Other nucleotide sequences in the sample specify the same CDR3. The chain employs TRBV7-2 and TRBJ2-5; no clear D. V shed 5 bases and J shed 1 base, with 8 bases lying between them. This CDR3 has 13 residues. From germline, CDR1 is SGHTA and CDR2 FQGNSA. Written as DNA, the CDR3 is TGTGCCAGCAGCCCCTCGGGCCAAGAGACCCAGTACTTC. Protein sequence: CASSPSGQETQYF.

This chain links TRBV28 with TRBJ2-5; 10 nucleotides agree with TRBD1. The CDR3 consists of 19 residues. Germline values: CDR1 MDHEN, CDR2 SYDVKM. Germline trimming cut 5 bases from V and 9 bases from J; bases unmatched to any gene: 24. The CDR3 is CASSPQPGQGPRFGLAQYF. CDR3 nucleotide sequence: TGTGCCAGCAGTCCTCAACCGGGACAGGGGCCTCGTTTTGGTTTGGCCCAGTACTTC.

On this clone: The same CDR3 also results from other DNA sequences found in this sample. The chain links TRBV29-1 to TRBJ2-3; D possibly uses TRBD1 or TRBD2 (5 bases each). Germline CDR1 is SQVTM and CDR2 is ANQGSEA. Trimming took off 3 bases at V and 4 bases at J, with 8 bases between the two ends. The CDR3 sequence is 12 residues long. The CDR3 DNA reads as TGCAGCGTTGAGGGGGTTGCAGATACGCAGTATTTT. Translation: CSVEGVADTQYF.

In its sample, this clone was seen a few times. V is TRBV14 and J is TRBJ2-6; D remains unclear. The CDR3 consists of 16 residues. The ends were cut back, 4 bases at V and 1 base at J, with 11 bases in the middle. Germline V CDR1 and CDR2: SGHDN, FVKESK. The CDR3 nucleotides are TGTGCCAGCAGCCCTCAGAGGAATTCTGGGGCCAACGTCCTGACTTTC. Protein: CASSPQRNSGANVLTF.

This clone was seen a handful of times. The chain joins TRBV4-2 to TRBJ2-1, with a weak D call TRBD1 (5 bases). V was clipped by 1 base and J by 5 bases, with 21 bases between them. Germline values: CDR1 LGHNA, CDR2 YNFKEQ. The CDR3 sequence is 18 residues long. CDR3 nucleotide sequence: TGTGCCAGCAGCCAAGCGGGTCTCGGCGGACAAGCTAACAATGAGCAGTTCTTC. It encodes CASSQAGLGGQANNEQFF.

This clone was observed a handful of times. This chain links TRBV29-1 with TRBJ1-2; a weak D match, TRBD1 (5 bases). The V end lost 3 bases, the J end lost 6 bases, and 20 bases lay between the germline ends. CDR1 SQVTM and CDR2 ANQGSEA come from the germline V gene. The length of the CDR3 is 15 residues. This chain's CDR3 is CSVEWRQGSVHGYTF. The CDR3 DNA sequence: TGCAGCGTTGAGTGGCGGCAGGGAAGTGTCCATGGCTACACCTTC.

This clone was seen more than once but under ten times. The rearrangement uses TRBV9 and TRBJ2-1; 9 nucleotides match TRBD1. The CDR3 sequence is 15 residues long. Germline lookup yields CDR1 SGDLS and CDR2 YYNGEE. Germline trimming cut 1 base from V and 7 bases from J; bases unmatched to any gene: 6. The CDR3 spells CASSVWGQGANEQFF. CDR3 sequence (DNA): TGTGCCAGCAGCGTATGGGGACAGGGTGCAAATGAGCAGTTCTTC.

This clone was seen a few times. The gene calls are TRBV29-1 and TRBJ2-7; D assignment may be TRBD1 or TRBD2 (6 bases each). Germline V gene sequence: CDR1 SQVTM, CDR2 ANQGSEA. The CDR3 spans 13 residues. Trimming took 4 bases from V and 0 from J, leaving 10 bases between them. The CDR3: CSVGRGNSYEQYF. CDR3 DNA: TGCAGCGTTGGGAGGGGGAACTCCTACGAGCAGTACTTC.

The chain employs TRBV21-1 and TRBJ2-1; the table gives TRBD2 as D, unverified against the DNA. TRBV21-1 is designated a pseudogene. CDR3 length: 15 amino acids. Here the CDR3 reads CASSKDYVSNNEQFF. The CDR3 DNA follows: TGTGCCAGCAGCAAAGACTATGTTTCAAACAATGAGCAGTTCTTC.